What follows are 20 T cell receptor beta chains derived from one specimen sequenced in a study of OX40 agonist ivuxolimab in advanced cancers. Data came from immunoSEQ multiplex PCR; TCRdb stores just in-frame clones and leaves some out. The sample holds under 140,000 clones, about nine tenths seen once. The sequencing here drew on CD4+ or CD8+ T cells sorted from blood, taken in a trial of the OX40 agonist ivuxolimab. These receptors were collected from an adult with an advanced solid tumor such as melanoma, head and neck, liver or kidney cancer.

The V call is TRBV7-3, the J call TRBJ1-2; D is unclear. This CDR3 has 13 residues. V lost 3 bases, J lost 3 bases, and 8 bases lay in between. The germline V gene has CDR1 SGHTA and CDR2 FQGTGA. The DNA for the CDR3 is TGTGCCAGCAGCTTTCCCAGATACTATGGCTACACCTTC. Protein product: CASSFPRYYGYTF.

This chain links TRBV7-6 with TRBJ2-3; no firm D call. CDR1 SGHVS and CDR2 FNYEAQ come from the germline V gene. V was trimmed by 5 bases and J by 3 bases, leaving 18 bases between them. The CDR3 runs 16 residues. CDR3 nucleotides: TGTGCCAGCAGCAGGTTAGACCTATCTCAAACAGATACGCAGTATTTT. Its translation: CASSRLDLSQTDTQYF.

This clone was picked up one time. The rearrangement joins TRBV15 to TRBJ2-1, with 8 bases aligning to TRBD2. The CDR3 runs 13 residues. Trimming cost V 6 bases and J 7 bases; bases outside gene matches: 5. Per the germline V gene, CDR1 is LNHNV and CDR2 is YYDKDF (reference sequence). The CDR3 loop reads CATRGSGMNEQFF. The DNA of the CDR3 is TGTGCCACCAGGGGTAGCGGGATGAATGAGCAGTTCTTC.

V gene TRBV14 combines with J gene TRBJ2-5, with 14 bases matching TRBD2. The CDR3 has 15 amino acids. Losses at the gene ends were 4 bases for V and 5 bases for J; bases not matched to a gene: 3. Looked up from germline, CDR1 is SGHDN and CDR2 is FVKESK. The CDR3 DNA is TGTGCCAGCAGCCCGGGACTAGCGGGAGTGGAGACCCAGTACTTC. Residues: CASSPGLAGVETQYF.

The V call is TRBV25-1, the J call TRBJ2-2; D is unresolved. Germline CDR1 reads MGHDK; CDR2 reads SYGVNS. V lost 8 bases and J 1 base, leaving 2 bases between the germline ends. The CDR3 consists of 11 residues. The CDR3 DNA reads TGTGCCAGCGGGAACACCGGGGAGCTGTTTTTT. It is translated as CASGNTGELFF.

The chain carries TRBV27 and TRBJ1-1; D is ambiguous. The CDR3 extends over 14 amino acids. Trimming cost V 2 bases and J 0 bases, with 7 bases left between them. CDR1 and CDR2 (germline): MNHEY, SMNVEV (reference sequence). CDR3 bases: TGTGCCAGCAGTTTAGACGGATTGAACACTGAAGCTTTCTTT. Amino acid sequence: CASSLDGLNTEAFF.

V usage is TRBV10-1 and J usage is TRBJ2-7; 10 bases are a match to TRBD1. CDR1 and CDR2 from the germline V gene are WNHNN and SYGVQD (reference sequence). This CDR3 has 18 residues. The trim removed 2 bases at V and 3 bases at J, leaving 13 bases unmatched. The CDR3 protein is CASSEPDRGPGRYYEQYF. In DNA form, the CDR3 reads TGCGCCAGCAGTGAGCCAGACAGGGGGCCCGGCCGGTACTACGAGCAGTACTTC.

The chain carries TRBV6-1 and TRBJ1-2; no clear D gene. Deletions cut 2 bases from V and 4 bases from J, with 8 bases between. The germline V gene has CDR1 MNHNS and CDR2 SASEGT. This CDR3 has 13 residues. The CDR3 loop reads CASSELGSYGYTF. Here the CDR3 DNA reads TGTGCCAGCAGTGAATTGGGAAGCTATGGCTACACCTTC.

The chain joins TRBV6-6 to TRBJ1-2; 7 nucleotides line up with TRBD1. Germline CDR1 MNHNY, CDR2 SVGAGI (reference sequence). The CDR3 length is 15 residues. V gave up 7 bases and J gave up 0 bases; unmatched junction bases: 8. DNA of the CDR3: TGTGCCAGCACCCAAGGGGACAGAGCTAACTATGGCTACACCTTC. Its protein product is CASTQGDRANYGYTF.

This rearrangement joins TRBV4-1 to TRBJ1-3; no firm D call. The length of the CDR3 is 16 residues. The germline V and J ends were trimmed by 3 bases and 0 bases, with 12 bases remaining between them. Germline V gene data show CDR1 as MGHRA and CDR2 as YSYEKL. CDR3 nucleotides: TGCGCCAGCAGCCACATAGAGTCATACTCTGGAAACACCATATATTTT. It specifies CASSHIESYSGNTIYF.

The chain recombines TRBV30 with TRBJ2-4; 7 positions agree with TRBD1. Germline CDR1 reads GTSNPN; CDR2 reads SVGIG (reference sequence). The trim removed 2 bases at V and 3 bases at J, leaving 13 bases unmatched. This CDR3 is built from 17 residues. CDR3 protein: CAWSPPRGRWDKNIQYF. The CDR3, as DNA: TGTGCCTGGAGTCCCCCGAGGGGGCGTTGGGACAAAAACATTCAGTACTTC.

The gene calls are TRBV6-5 and TRBJ2-7; 13 bases are a match to TRBD2. With 4 bases clipped from V and 5 bases from J, the junction kept 5 bases outside the gene matches. This CDR3 is 15 amino acids long. The germline CDR1 and CDR2 sequences are MNHEY and SVGAGI. CDR3 sequence: CASSSLAGGPDEQYF. The DNA for the CDR3 is TGTGCCAGCAGTTCACTAGCGGGAGGGCCGGACGAGCAGTACTTC.

The DNA for the CDR3 is TGTGCCAGCAGTCCGGGACAAGTGAACACTGAAGCTTTCTTT. Residues: CASSPGQVNTEAFF. V usage is TRBV7-9 and J usage is TRBJ1-1; the D gene is possibly TRBD1 (6 bases). With 6 bases removed from V and 0 bases from J, the gap between germline ends came to 11 bases. The germline V gene encodes CDR1 SEHNR and CDR2 FQNEAQ (reference sequence). The CDR3 has 14 amino acids.

The chain links TRBV4-3 to TRBJ1-1, with D perhaps matching TRBD1 (5 bases). Germline-derived CDR1 and CDR2 are LGHNA and YSLEER. V dropped 4 bases and J dropped 0 bases, with 24 bases sitting between them. The CDR3 spans 19 residues. The CDR3 sequence: CASSRGTGTLVGMNTEAFF. CDR3 sequence (DNA): TGCGCCAGCAGCCGCGGAACCGGGACCCTCGTCGGCATGAACACTGAAGCTTTCTTT.

The genes are TRBV19 and TRBJ2-5, with D possibly being TRBD1 (6 bases). The germline V gene encodes CDR1 LNHDA and CDR2 SQIVND (reference sequence). Trimming stripped 3 bases from V and 1 base from J, with 9 bases between. The CDR3 runs to 14 residues. The CDR3 nucleotides read TGTGCCAGTAGTATGGGACAAACCCAAGAGACCCAGTACTTC. Its translation: CASSMGQTQETQYF.

V and J are TRBV10-3 and TRBJ2-1, with no clear D. V lost 4 bases, J lost 9 bases, and 7 bases lay in between. CDR3 length: 11 amino acids. CDR1 ENHRY and CDR2 SYGVKD come from the germline V gene. In nucleotides, the CDR3 is TGTGCCATCAGTGGTCACAGTGAGCAGTTCTTC. Its translation is CAISGHSEQFF.

The chain has TRBV2 and TRBJ1-2; TRBD1 might be the D (5 bases). Germline CDR1 is SNHLY and CDR2 is FYNNEI. The length of the CDR3 is 13 residues. Trimming shortened V by 8 bases and J by 5 bases, and 15 bases separated the two germline ends. DNA of the CDR3: TGTGCCAGCCAGGTAGCAGGGAGGTATGGCTACACCTTC. The encoded protein is CASQVAGRYGYTF. The whole variable domain, remainder taken from reference TRBV2 and TRBJ1-2, is EPEVTQTPSHQVTQMGQEVILRCVPISNHLYFYWYRQILGQKVEFLVSFYNNEISEKSEIFDDQFSVERPDGSNFTLKIRSTKLEDSAMYFCASQVAGRYGYTFGSGTRLTVV.

The rearrangement joins TRBV11-2 to TRBJ2-5; no firm D call. From germline, CDR1 is SGHAT and CDR2 FQNNGV. V lost 0 bases, J lost 6 bases, and 8 bases lay in between. CDR3 length equals 13 residues. DNA of the CDR3: TGTGCCAGCAGCTTAGAGGTCGGCCAGACCCAGTACTTC. Protein: CASSLEVGQTQYF.

The chain recombines TRBV21-1 with TRBJ2-7; the table's D gene call, TRBD1, was not cross checked with the DNA. TRBV21-1 is reported as a pseudogene. The CDR3 has 15 residues. Written as DNA, the CDR3 is TGTGCCAGCAGCAGAGGACAGCCCTTTATTGGGGAGCAGTACTTC. This translates into CASSRGQPFIGEQYF.

V is TRBV15 and J is TRBJ1-2; D not certain. CDR3 length equals 15 residues. Germline CDR1 LNHNV, CDR2 YYDKDF (reference sequence). V was pared by 4 bases and J by 0 bases, with 12 bases between. The CDR3 region is CATSTSPGANYGYTF. The CDR3 DNA reads as TGTGCCACCAGCACCTCACCGGGAGCTAACTATGGCTACACCTTC.